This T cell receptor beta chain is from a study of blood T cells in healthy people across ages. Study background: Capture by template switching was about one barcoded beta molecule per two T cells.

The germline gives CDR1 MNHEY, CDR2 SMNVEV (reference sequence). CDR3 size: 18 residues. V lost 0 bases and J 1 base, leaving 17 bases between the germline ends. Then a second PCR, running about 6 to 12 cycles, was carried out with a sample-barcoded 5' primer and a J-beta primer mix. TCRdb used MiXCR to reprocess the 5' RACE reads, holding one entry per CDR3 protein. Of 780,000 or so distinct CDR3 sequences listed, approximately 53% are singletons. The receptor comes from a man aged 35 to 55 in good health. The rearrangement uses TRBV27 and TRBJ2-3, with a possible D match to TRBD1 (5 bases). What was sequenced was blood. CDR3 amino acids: CASSLSSDGLGGTDTQYF. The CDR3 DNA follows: TGTGCCAGCAGTTTATCGTCGGATGGGCTAGGGGGCACAGATACGCAGTATTTT.